Described below is a single TCR beta chain sequence and its context. Its antigen is unidentified. In the PCR, 60 Vbeta and 13 Jbeta primers were used. Method: immunoSEQ multiplex PCR; TCRdb's copy keeps in-frame clones and lacks some. This table has 150,000 to 200,000 clones, roughly 80% appearing once. This specimen belongs to a study of cytomegalovirus exposure and HLA in healthy donors. Study-wide results and caveats: An analysis that was carried out later associated 16,951 TCR beta sequences with HLA alleles at 0.05 false discovery rate. Reports indicated that the classifier achieved high specificity and sensitivity in diagnosing cytomegalovirus status.

Sequences were obtained from PBMCs. This clonotype originated in a man aged 60 to 69 in good health and CMV-seronegative.

The CDR3 here is CASSLSGQVLGNQPQHF. DNA for the CDR3: TGTGCCAGCAGCTTATCCGGACAGGTTTTGGGCAATCAGCCCCAGCATTTT. The V and J genes are TRBV7-2 and TRBJ1-5; 7 bases match TRBD1. Germline V gene sequence: CDR1 SGHTA, CDR2 FQGNSA. The CDR3 totals 17 residues. The V and J ends lost 2 bases and 2 bases, in that order; junction bases with no gene match: 9. The full variable domain, with the rest looked up from reference TRBV7-2 and TRBJ1-5, is GAGVSQSPSNKVTEKGKDVELRCDPISGHTALYWYRQSLGQGLEFLIYFQGNSAPDKSGLPSDRFSAERTGGSVSTLTIQRTQQEDSAVYLCASSLSGQVLGNQPQHFGDGTRLSIL.